This TCR beta chain was found in a study of T cells after yellow fever vaccination. This clonotype was observed many times. This CDR3 contains 16 residues. With 0 bases removed from V and 4 bases from J, the gap between germline ends came to 17 bases. Germline values: CDR1 DFQATT, CDR2 SNEGSKA (reference sequence). Via MiXCR, TCRdb re-called the 5' RACE reads, giving one row per CDR3 protein. This repertoire shows 250,000 to 400,000 distinct CDR3 sequences, 4.1% found once; its top ten account for 20% to 25%. The source was PBMCs, collected 5 days after the yellow fever booster vaccination. The receptor was derived from a man between 18 and 29 years old who received the YFV17D yellow fever vaccine. The genes are TRBV20-1 and TRBJ2-3, with D maybe TRBD2 (6 bases). CDR3 DNA sequence: TGCAGTGCTAGAGATTGGGGCGGGGACTTCCCAGATACGCAGTATTTT. Translation: CSARDWGGDFPDTQYF.